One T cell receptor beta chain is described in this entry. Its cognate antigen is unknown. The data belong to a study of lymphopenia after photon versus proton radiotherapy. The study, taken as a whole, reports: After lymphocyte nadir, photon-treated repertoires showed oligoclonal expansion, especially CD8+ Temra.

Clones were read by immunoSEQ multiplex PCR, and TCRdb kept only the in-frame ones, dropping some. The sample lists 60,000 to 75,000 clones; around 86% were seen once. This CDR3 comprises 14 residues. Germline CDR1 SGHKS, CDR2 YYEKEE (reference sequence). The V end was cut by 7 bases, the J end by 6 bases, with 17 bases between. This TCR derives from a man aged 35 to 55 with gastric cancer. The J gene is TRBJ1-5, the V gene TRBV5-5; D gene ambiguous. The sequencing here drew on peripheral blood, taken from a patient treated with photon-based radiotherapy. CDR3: CASSTGFQVQPQHF. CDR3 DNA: TGTGCCAGCTCCACTGGGTTTCAAGTTCAGCCCCAGCATTTT.